The entry below gives a single T cell receptor beta chain sequence along with its context. Its specificity is not known. This sample was included in a study of blood T cells in healthy people across ages. Study observations and caveats: Naive CD4+ cells and diversity were both higher in long-lived donors than in aged donors. Expanded clonotype shifts may have been confounded, as the donors had an unknown CMV status. Bulk PBMC profiling left naive and antigen-experienced comparisons inconclusive.

Then a second PCR, running about 7 to 11 cycles, was carried out with a sample-barcoded 5' primer and a J-beta primer mix. All samples yielded 3 million or more CDR3-containing paired-end reads. TCRdb analysed the 5' RACE reads with MiXCR anew, one entry per CDR3 protein. Here the sample spans hundreds of thousands of distinct CDR3 sequences, roughly 60% being singletons. This CDR3 is built from 17 residues. From germline, CDR1 is MNHNY and CDR2 SVGAGI (reference sequence). V dropped 0 bases and J dropped 6 bases, with 18 bases sitting between them. This TCR was recovered from a young man in good health. Material for sequencing was blood. The J gene is TRBJ1-5, the V gene TRBV6-6, with D uncertain. The CDR3 reads CASSYSIDAWITQPQHF. As DNA, the CDR3 is TGTGCCAGCAGTTACTCGATTGACGCATGGATTACTCAGCCCCAGCATTTT.